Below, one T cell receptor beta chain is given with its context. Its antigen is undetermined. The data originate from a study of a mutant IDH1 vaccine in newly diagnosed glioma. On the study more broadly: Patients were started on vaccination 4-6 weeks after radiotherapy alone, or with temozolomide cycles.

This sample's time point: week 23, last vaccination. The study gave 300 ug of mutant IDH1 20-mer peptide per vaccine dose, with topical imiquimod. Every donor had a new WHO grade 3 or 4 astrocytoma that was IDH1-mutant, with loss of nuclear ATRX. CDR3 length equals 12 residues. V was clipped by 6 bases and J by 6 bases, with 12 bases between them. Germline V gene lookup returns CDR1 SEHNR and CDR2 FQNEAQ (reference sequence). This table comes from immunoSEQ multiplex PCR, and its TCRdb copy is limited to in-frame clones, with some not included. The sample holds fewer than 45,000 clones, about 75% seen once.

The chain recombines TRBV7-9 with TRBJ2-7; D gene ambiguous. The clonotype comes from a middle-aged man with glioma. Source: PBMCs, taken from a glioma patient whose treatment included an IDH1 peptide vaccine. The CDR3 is CASRAGWAEQYF. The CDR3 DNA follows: TGTGCCAGCAGGGCAGGCTGGGCCGAGCAGTACTTC.